The subject of this entry is one T cell receptor (beta chain). The source of the sample is a study of blood T cell repertoires in COVID-19. Background on the study: COVID-19 samples, acute and convalescent, were from the United States, Italy and Spain. The cDNA or gDNA used as material had been derived from T cells, B-cell-depleted T cells, or PBMCs.

Original processing methods: Estimates of nucleated cell counts were drawn from the amplification of reference gene primers. TCRdb's copy holds only in-frame clones and misses some; the assay was immunoSEQ multiplex PCR. V, J and clone size were drawn from that table, and D and trimming were deduced from the DNA. The sample carries about 220,000 clones, about 80% recorded once. The TCR originated in a woman in her fifties or sixties with acute or convalescent COVID-19. The sample comprised peripheral blood.

Written as DNA, the CDR3 is TGTGCTAGTGGTTTGGACGGAGTCTGTCGGCCTCGCGATCGGTCACCCCTCCACTTT. Protein sequence: CASGLDGVCRPRDRSPLHF. V gene TRBV12-5 combines with J gene TRBJ1-6; D not certain. The CDR3 loop spans 19 amino acids. V was pared by 1 base and J by 10 bases, with 26 bases between. Germline V gives CDR1 LGHNT, CDR2 FRNRAP.